This TCR beta chain is drawn from a study of T cell responses to AZD1222 COVID-19 vaccine. Germline V gene lookup returns CDR1 ENHRY and CDR2 SYGVKD. This CDR3 is built from 14 residues. V was trimmed by 4 bases and J by 7 bases, leaving 17 bases between them. Only one count was recorded for this clone. Profiled with immunoSEQ multiplex PCR; TCRdb holds only in-frame clones, not every one. The data contain more than 90,000 clones, around 89% of them singletons. The sequence was collected from an adult who received the AZD1222 COVID-19 vaccine. The V call is TRBV10-3, the J call TRBJ2-7, with TRBD2 as a possible D gene (6 bases). The starting material was peripheral blood, obtained 28 days after the second AZD1222 dose. Written as DNA, the CDR3 is TGTGCCATCAGTGGCGGACTATCCGCGGGGGAGCAGTACTTC. It translates to CAISGGLSAGEQYF.